The next 28 T cell receptor beta chains were all read from a single sample in a study of blood T cell repertoires in COVID-19. The table came from immunoSEQ multiplex PCR; TCRdb's copy has only in-frame clones and leaves some out. The data show fewer than 350,000 clones, 85% seen once. The sequenced material came from PBMCs or T cells enriched from blood (not recorded which). The receptors shown here come from a woman aged 45 to 65 who had recovered from COVID-19.

Only one count was recorded for this clone. This chain connects TRBV24-1 to TRBJ2-3; no definite D call. From germline, CDR1 is KGHDR and CDR2 SFDVKD. Trimming took 4 bases from V and 0 from J, leaving 7 bases between them. The CDR3 has 14 amino acids. CDR3 coding DNA: TGTGCCACCAGTGACAGTTCGAGCACAGATACGCAGTATTTT. This gives the protein CATSDSSSTDTQYF.

Here the CDR3 DNA reads TGTGCCAGCAGCCAAGGTCGGCTAGCGGGGACCAATACGCAGTATTTT. Encoded protein: CASSQGRLAGTNTQYF. The chain couples TRBV3-1 (or the pseudogene TRBV3-2) to TRBJ2-3; the match to TRBD2 covers 9 bases. The CDR3 extends over 16 amino acids. V was pared by 1 base and J by 7 bases, with 9 bases of the junction left unmatched. CDR1 and CDR2 (germline): LGHDT, YNNKEL (reference sequence).

The chain combines TRBV28 with TRBJ1-5; 7 positions match TRBD1. The CDR3 has 16 amino acids. Germline CDR1 and CDR2: MDHEN and SYDVKM. The V gene end was trimmed by 8 bases and the J gene end by 7 bases; junction bases not matched to a gene: 17. DNA for the CDR3: TGTGCCAGCCGCCCCACAGGGGCGTGGGTCGGGCAGCCCCAGCATTTT. Protein sequence: CASRPTGAWVGQPQHF.

The chain employs TRBV4-2 and TRBJ1-2; D possibly corresponds to TRBD1 (6 bases). V dropped 4 bases and J dropped 5 bases, with 17 bases sitting between them. The germline CDR1 and CDR2 sequences are LGHNA and YNFKEQ. This CDR3 has 15 amino acids. The CDR3 reads CASSPPTGPQYGYTF. The CDR3 DNA is TGTGCCAGCAGCCCCCCCACAGGGCCACAATATGGCTACACCTTC.

The genes are TRBV24-1 and TRBJ2-5, with 10 positions matching TRBD1. There are 16 residues in the CDR3. Looked up from germline, CDR1 is KGHDR and CDR2 is SFDVKD. V dropped 3 bases and J dropped 5; count of bases not matched to a gene: 8. Here the CDR3 DNA reads TGTGCCACCAGTGATCCCGGACAGGGGGTCGTGGAGACCCAGTACTTC. It encodes CATSDPGQGVVETQYF.

V and J are TRBV4-2 and TRBJ1-4; a weak D match, TRBD1 (5 bases). This CDR3 has 16 residues. With 5 bases removed from V and 1 base from J, the gap between germline ends came to 14 bases. The germline CDR1 and CDR2 sequences are LGHNA and YNFKEQ. For the CDR3, the DNA is TGTGCCAGCAGCAAAGTCGGAGGGGAAACTAATGAAAAACTGTTTTTT. This sequence encodes CASSKVGGETNEKLFF.

The gene calls are TRBV7-8 and TRBJ1-6; 7 bases are shared with TRBD1. Germline V gene sequence: CDR1 SGHVS, CDR2 FQNEAQ. The CDR3 runs 16 residues. J lost 1 base, V lost 5 bases, and 5 bases had no gene match. CDR3 sequence reads: CASSRDRVSYNSPLHF. CDR3 nucleotides: TGTGCCAGCAGCCGTGACAGGGTTTCCTATAATTCACCCCTCCACTTT.

V gene TRBV24-1 combines with J gene TRBJ2-1; 9 positions match TRBD1. V lost 4 bases, J lost 9 bases, and 12 bases stayed unmatched. CDR3 length: 16 amino acids. Germline-derived CDR1 and CDR2 are KGHDR and SFDVKD. The CDR3 is CATSEPPGQGVGEQFF. CDR3 in DNA: TGTGCCACCAGTGAGCCACCGGGACAGGGCGTAGGTGAGCAGTTCTTC.

This chain links TRBV18 with TRBJ2-1; 10 bases agree with TRBD1. The CDR3 extends over 16 amino acids. Germline V CDR1 and CDR2: KGHSH, LQKENI. The V and J ends lost 0 bases and 11 bases, in that order; junction bases with no gene match: 10. The CDR3 DNA follows: TGTGCCAGCTCACCACCGGGGACAGGGGATAGTGCTAAGCAGTTCTTC. The encoded protein is CASSPPGTGDSAKQFF.

The chain is built from TRBV2 and TRBJ1-3; D unclear. V dropped 8 bases and J dropped 4 bases, with 15 bases sitting between them. Looked up from germline, CDR1 is SNHLY and CDR2 is FYNNEI. The CDR3 is 14 amino acids. The CDR3 loop is CASGRTDLGNTIYF. CDR3 DNA: TGTGCCAGCGGAAGGACTGACCTCGGAAACACCATATATTTT.

This chain uses TRBV27 with TRBJ1-1; D perhaps matches TRBD1 (5 bases). The CDR3 runs 14 residues. CDR1 is MNHEY and CDR2 is SMNVEV in the germline V gene (reference sequence). The germline V and J ends were trimmed by 7 bases and 6 bases, with 18 bases remaining between them. CDR3 sequence reads: CASTRVGGFPEAFF. CDR3 DNA sequence: TGTGCCAGCACCAGAGTTGGGGGGTTTCCTGAAGCTTTCTTT.

The count of this clone is one. The chain uses TRBV5-4 and TRBJ2-7; 9 bases are shared with TRBD1. CDR1 is SGHNT, CDR2 YYREEE, per germline (reference sequence). Trimming took 4 bases from V and 1 from J; bases not matched to a gene: 9. The CDR3 length is 16 residues. The CDR3: CASSINSGTGSYEQYF. In nucleotides, the CDR3 is TGTGCCAGCAGCATCAATTCCGGGACAGGGTCCTACGAGCAGTACTTC.

This sequence joins TRBV5-1 and TRBJ2-5, with TRBD1 matching over 8 bases. Germline CDR1 reads SGHRS; CDR2 reads YFSETQ. The CDR3 is 13 residues long. The ends lost 4 bases at V and 5 bases at J; junction bases unmatched: 4. DNA for the CDR3: TGCGCCAGCAGCCCGACAGGGGAGGAGACCCAGTACTTC. Encoded protein: CASSPTGEETQYF.

The V call is TRBV12-3 or TRBV12-4, the J call TRBJ2-5; D is perhaps TRBD1 (6 bases). V lost 5 bases and J lost 9, with 16 bases in between. This CDR3 contains 13 residues. The CDR3 region is CASSQGTNLAQYF. CDR3 DNA: TGTGCCAGCAGTCAGGGGACAAATTTGGCCCAGTACTTC.

The rearrangement uses TRBV4-2 and TRBJ2-3; no firm D call. Trimming shortened V by 0 bases and J by 2 bases, and 9 bases separated the two germline ends. Germline CDR1 reads LGHNA; CDR2 reads YNFKEQ. The CDR3 extends over 15 amino acids. CDR3 residues: CASSQETRVTDTQYF. CDR3 in DNA: TGTGCCAGCAGCCAAGAAACCCGGGTCACAGATACGCAGTATTTT.

The chain couples TRBV2 to TRBJ1-4; a possible D gene is TRBD1 (6 bases). CDR1 is SNHLY, CDR2 FYNNEI, per germline. The CDR3 is 14 residues long. V lost 5 bases and J 13 bases, leaving 20 bases between the germline ends. The CDR3 sequence: CASSWGQPSDRLFF. DNA for the CDR3: TGTGCCAGCAGTTGGGGACAACCCTCCGATAGACTGTTTTTT. Combining the CDR3 with reference TRBV2 and TRBJ1-4 gives the whole variable domain EPEVTQTPSHQVTQMGQEVILRCVPISNHLYFYWYRQILGQKVEFLVSFYNNEISEKSEIFDDQFSVERPDGSNFTLKIRSTKLEDSAMYFCASSWGQPSDRLFFGSGTQLSVL.

This clone was counted a few times. CDR3: CASSPIRGGGNQPQHF. In nucleotides, the CDR3 is TGTGCCAGCAGTCCCATTAGGGGAGGGGGCAATCAGCCCCAGCATTTT. The V call is TRBV27, the J call TRBJ1-5; tentatively, D is TRBD1 (5 bases). Germline lookup yields CDR1 MNHEY and CDR2 SMNVEV (reference sequence). The V and J ends lost 5 bases and 2 bases respectively, with 16 bases between them. The CDR3 length is 16 residues.

This chain joins TRBV10-3 and TRBJ1-2, with a tentative D call TRBD1 (5 bases). The length of the CDR3 is 15 residues. CDR1 and CDR2 from the germline V gene are ENHRY and SYGVKD. V shed 7 bases and J shed 4 bases, with 19 bases lying between them. The CDR3 protein is CAITPLHRQTYGYTF. The DNA of the CDR3 is TGTGCCATCACCCCCCTCCACAGACAGACCTATGGCTACACCTTC.

This chain links TRBV2 with TRBJ2-1, with D possibly being TRBD1 (5 bases). Germline-derived CDR1 and CDR2 are SNHLY and FYNNEI. The CDR3 spans 15 residues. Between the trimmed V and J ends, which lost 7 bases and 2 bases, there was a span of 15 bases. This CDR3 reads CASTTTQETYNEQFF. The CDR3 DNA reads as TGTGCCAGCACCACTACACAGGAGACCTACAATGAGCAGTTCTTC.

This chain connects TRBV11-2 to TRBJ1-2, with D tentatively TRBD1 (6 bases). Germline V gene lookup returns CDR1 SGHAT and CDR2 FQNNGV. V lost 3 bases to trimming and J lost 4 bases, with 9 bases between them. The length of the CDR3 is 13 residues. The CDR3, as DNA: TGTGCCAGCAGCTTTGACAGGAGCTATGGCTACACCTTC. Residues: CASSFDRSYGYTF.

This rearrangement joins TRBV14 to TRBJ1-1, with 8 bases matching TRBD1. The CDR3 is made up of 15 amino acids. Germline CDR1 SGHDN, CDR2 FVKESK. Trimming took 4 bases from V and 1 from J; bases not matched to a gene: 5. CDR3 in DNA: TGTGCCAGCAGCCGATGGGACAGGACGAACACTGAAGCTTTCTTT. Its translation is CASSRWDRTNTEAFF.

The CDR3 nucleotides are TGTGCCTGGAGTGTACCCGGGACAGGGAAAGATACGCAGTATTTT. This gives the protein CAWSVPGTGKDTQYF. The J gene is TRBJ2-3, the V gene TRBV30, with 9 bases matching TRBD1. Germline V gene lookup returns CDR1 GTSNPN and CDR2 SVGIG (reference sequence). CDR3 length: 15 residues. V gave up 0 bases and J gave up 5 bases; unmatched junction bases: 6.

This chain links TRBV19 with TRBJ1-4; no clear D. Per the germline V gene, CDR1 is LNHDA and CDR2 is SQIVND (reference sequence). The germline V and J ends were trimmed by 5 bases and 6 bases, with 13 bases remaining between them. The CDR3 has 14 residues. In DNA, the CDR3 is TGTGCCAGTAGTGTCTTCCTAGGAGATGAAAAACTGTTTTTT. Its translation is CASSVFLGDEKLFF.

V and J are TRBV19 and TRBJ2-1; D ambiguous. The V and J ends lost 3 bases and 7 bases respectively, with 7 bases between them. The length of the CDR3 is 12 residues. Germline V gene sequence: CDR1 LNHDA, CDR2 SQIVND (reference sequence). CDR3 region: CASSIGENEQFF. For the CDR3, the DNA is TGTGCCAGTAGTATCGGAGAGAATGAGCAGTTCTTC.

J is TRBJ2-7 and V is TRBV4-2; the D gene is possibly TRBD2 (5 bases). Germline values: CDR1 LGHNA, CDR2 YNFKEQ. V gave up 0 bases and J gave up 1 base, with 28 bases separating them. The CDR3 covers 21 residues. The DNA for the CDR3 is TGTGCCAGCAGCCAAGACGCGGACCTCCCTGGACTCCTTTTCCGTTCCTACGAGCAGTACTTC. Its translation: CASSQDADLPGLLFRSYEQYF.

This clone showed up just once. The rearrangement uses TRBV4-1 and TRBJ2-7; weak D call: TRBD1 (6 bases). V gave up 3 bases and J gave up 6 bases, with 27 bases separating them. The CDR3 is 18 amino acids. Germline CDR1 is MGHRA and CDR2 is YSYEKL. The CDR3 loop is CASSHDPRVGGGRGEQYF. As DNA, the CDR3 is TGCGCCAGCAGCCACGACCCCCGAGTTGGGGGCGGTCGTGGCGAGCAGTACTTC.

This clone occurred once. The J gene is TRBJ2-3, the V gene TRBV29-1, with 7 bases matching TRBD2. The V gene's germline CDR1 is SQVTM and CDR2 ANQGSEA. J gave up 12 bases and V 7 bases, and 13 bases lay outside the gene matches. This CDR3 has 12 amino acids. CDR3 DNA sequence: TGCAGCGGACGACTAGCCGCCTCCGACCAGTATTTT. Translating gives CSGRLAASDQYF.

This chain uses TRBV29-1 with TRBJ1-1; 7 bases line up with TRBD1. The germline gives CDR1 SQVTM, CDR2 ANQGSEA. The CDR3 contains 13 residues. Trimming took 5 bases from V and 3 from J; bases not matched to a gene: 6. CDR3 DNA: TGCAGCGTTCGACAGGGTGGCGACACTGAAGCTTTCTTT. Translated: CSVRQGGDTEAFF.